This is a list of T cell receptor beta chains from one sample in a study of blood T cells in healthy people across ages. One entry per CDR3 protein, called by TCRdb with MiXCR from the 5' RACE reads. The data show approximately 1,100,000 distinct CDR3 sequences, with more than 35% seen just once and approximately 17% held by the top ten. The sequencing input was blood. These receptors were obtained from a woman aged 60-75 years in good health. The CDR3 runs from the conserved cysteine through the conserved F or W.

v_gene	j_gene	CDR3aa
TRBV5-1	TRBJ2-7	CASSFRPTSGSSYEQYF
TRBV4-2	TRBJ1-1	CASSQLMMGQVNTEAFF
TRBV6-1	TRBJ1-4	CASRSNRESEKLFF
TRBV11-2	TRBJ2-7	CASSLGTLPYEQYF
TRBV29-1	TRBJ1-4	CSVVSGAGEKLFF
TRBV27	.	CASSFKGGLAGGTQYF
TRBV30	TRBJ1-2	CASYQNNRGNYGYTF
TRBV11-2	TRBJ2-4	CASSLNNLAKNIQYF
TRBV10-3	TRBJ2-2	CAIGTESGRNTGELFF
TRBV6-6	TRBJ2-3	CASSAEADTQYF
TRBV15	TRBJ2-4	CATSKGQGALEQYF
TRBV29-1	TRBJ2-7	CSVLGLPGEQYF
TRBV27	TRBJ2-7	CASSLWSPTYEQYF
TRBV18	TRBJ1-4	CASTRSSGTSEEKLFF
TRBV6-2/TRBV6-3	TRBJ2-1	CDSSYGTSANEQFF
TRBV5-1	TRBJ1-1	CASSRVAGNTEAFF
TRBV4-2	TRBJ2-1	CAGNSATGGGEQFF
TRBV13	TRBJ2-3	CASSRGSGLAGVTDTQYF
TRBV10-3	TRBJ1-2	CAIRQGALDYGYTF
TRBV6-5	TRBJ2-1	CASSSLGQGSHNEQFF
TRBV5-6	TRBJ2-3	CASSPGALTDTQYF
TRBV9	TRBJ2-3	CASSEIPLGTSTDTQYF
TRBV29-1	TRBJ2-5	CSVVGSPGGETQYF
TRBV29-1	TRBJ2-7	CSPKLAGESYEQYF
TRBV20-1	TRBJ2-1	CSARDVVLARNEQFF
TRBV4-2	TRBJ2-5	CASSQGQGETQYF
TRBV6-1	TRBJ2-3	CASLDLPPRTDTQYF
TRBV27	.	CASSPRTGRFPEQYF
TRBV27	TRBJ2-7	CASSQRLGGYEQYF
TRBV20-1	TRBJ2-3	CSAKLASDTQYF